These 6 T cell receptor beta chains were all obtained from the same sample, sequenced in a study of blood T cell repertoires in COVID-19. Assay used: immunoSEQ multiplex PCR; TCRdb lists only in-frame clones, some missing. The table includes 200,000 to 250,000 clones, around 88% detected once. The sequencing sample was made of PBMCs or T cells enriched from blood (not recorded which). These receptors originate from a woman between 45 and 65 years old with acute COVID-19.

The genes are TRBV6-6 and TRBJ2-7; 7 nucleotides line up with TRBD1. The germline CDR1 and CDR2 sequences are MNHNY and SVGAGI (reference sequence). V dropped 0 bases and J dropped 5; count of bases not matched to a gene: 4. The CDR3 is made up of 14 amino acids. CDR3 in amino acids: CASSYSIGGHEQYF. In DNA, the CDR3 is TGTGCCAGCAGTTACTCTATAGGGGGCCACGAGCAGTACTTC.

The CDR3 here is CASSLDSRNQPQHF. The CDR3 DNA follows: TGTGCCAGCAGTTTGGACAGCCGCAATCAGCCCCAGCATTTT. This rearrangement joins TRBV2 to TRBJ1-5; maybe TRBD1 (6 bases). V lost 5 bases, J lost 2 bases, and 10 bases lay in between. This CDR3 is built from 14 residues. The germline V gene encodes CDR1 SNHLY and CDR2 FYNNEI.

In nucleotides, the CDR3 is TGTGCCAGCAGCTTAGGTGTGGTAGCGGGGCTCTACGAGCAGTACTTC. Translated, it gives CASSLGVVAGLYEQYF. The chain is built from TRBV7-6 and TRBJ2-7; TRBD2 agrees at 8 bases. Losses at the gene ends were 1 base for V and 3 bases for J; bases not matched to a gene: 8. Germline assignment: CDR1 SGHVS and CDR2 FNYEAQ. This CDR3 comprises 16 residues.

This clone was observed a handful of times. This chain joins TRBV27 and TRBJ1-6, with D perhaps TRBD1 (5 bases). The CDR3 contains 15 residues. The V and J ends lost 2 bases and 8 bases respectively, with 13 bases between them. The germline V gene encodes CDR1 MNHEY and CDR2 SMNVEV (reference sequence). In DNA form, the CDR3 reads TGTGCCAGCAGTTTAATGGCAGGGTCGGATTCACCCCTCCACTTT. This translates into CASSLMAGSDSPLHF.

V and J are TRBV4-3 and TRBJ1-4, with a tentative D call TRBD1 (6 bases). CDR3 length equals 13 residues. Looked up from germline, CDR1 is LGHNA and CDR2 is YSLEER. Trimming took 4 bases from V and 8 from J, leaving 11 bases between them. The CDR3 sequence is CASSRYREEKLFF. The CDR3 DNA follows: TGCGCCAGCAGCCGTTACAGGGAGGAAAAACTGTTTTTT.

This chain connects TRBV5-4 to TRBJ2-1; D possibly corresponds to TRBD1 (6 bases). This CDR3 is built from 15 residues. Trimming cost V 5 bases and J 8 bases, with 20 bases left between them. Germline CDR1 is SGHNT and CDR2 is YYREEE (reference sequence). CDR3 coding DNA: TGTGCCAGCAGTGTGGGGGTGGGGGCATTGGATGAGCAGTTCTTC. It codes for CASSVGVGALDEQFF.